Described below is a single T cell receptor (beta chain) sequence and its context. The antigen is unknown. This sample stems from a study of shared clonotypes between healthy human individuals. Study-wide results and limits: Sequencing depth was predicted to influence how clonotypes are shared among donors. Non-shared clonotypes had lower generation probabilities than those shared by all four donors. Sorted-subset samples were not fully sequenced, rarefaction indicated.

CDR1 SGHTA and CDR2 FQGNSA come from the germline V gene. This CDR3 is built from 20 residues. V trimming: 0 bases; J trimming: 0 bases; junction bases outside the gene matches: 13. The naive CD8 fraction comprised CD45RO-negative cells positively selected for CCR7 and excluded terminally differentiated effector memory CD45RA+ cells. Every immunoSEQ plate was one replicate of a subset's evenly spread DNA. Sequenced by immunoSEQ multiplex PCR; TCRdb stores in-frame clones only, minus some. The repertoire holds about 2.1 million clones, with 93% as singletons. Sample: naive CD8+ T cells from PBMCs. The source of this sequence is a man between 18 and 35 years old in good health. Some clones in this sample may be carry-over from other donors' samples. The chain is built from TRBV7-2 and TRBJ2-7; 11 positions agree with TRBD2. The CDR3 spells CASSLAAVTSGTIGSYEQYF. CDR3 DNA: TGTGCCAGCAGCTTAGCCGCCGTGACTAGCGGGACTATCGGCTCCTACGAGCAGTACTTC. Full variable domain (missing parts from reference TRBV7-2 and TRBJ2-7): GAGVSQSPSNKVTEKGKDVELRCDPISGHTALYWYRQSLGQGLEFLIYFQGNSAPDKSGLPSDRFSAERTGGSVSTLTIQRTQQEDSAVYLCASSLAAVTSGTIGSYEQYFGPGTRLTVT.